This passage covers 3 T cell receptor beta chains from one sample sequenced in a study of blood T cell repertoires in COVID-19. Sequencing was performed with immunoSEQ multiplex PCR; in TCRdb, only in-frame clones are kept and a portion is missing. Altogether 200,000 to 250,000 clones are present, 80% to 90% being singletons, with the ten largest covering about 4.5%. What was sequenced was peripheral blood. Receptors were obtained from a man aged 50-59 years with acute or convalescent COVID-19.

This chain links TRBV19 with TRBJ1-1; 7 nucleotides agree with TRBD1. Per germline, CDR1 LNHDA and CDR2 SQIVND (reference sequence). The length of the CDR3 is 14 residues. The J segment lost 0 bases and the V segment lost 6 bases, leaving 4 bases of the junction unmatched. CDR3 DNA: TGTGCCAGTAGCCTGGGACAGATGAACACTGAAGCTTTCTTT. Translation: CASSLGQMNTEAFF. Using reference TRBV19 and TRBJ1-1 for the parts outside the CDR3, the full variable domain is DGGITQSPKYLFRKEGQNVTLSCEQNLNHDAMYWYRQDPGQGLRLIYYSQIVNDFQKGDIAEGYSVSREKKESFPLTVTSAQKNPTAFYLCASSLGQMNTEAFFGQGTRLTVV.

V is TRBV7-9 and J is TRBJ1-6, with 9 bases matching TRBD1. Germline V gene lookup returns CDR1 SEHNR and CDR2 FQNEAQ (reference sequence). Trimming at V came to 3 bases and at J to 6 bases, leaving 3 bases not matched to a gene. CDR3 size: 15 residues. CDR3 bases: TGTGCCAGCAGCTTGGGGGACAGGGTTAATTCACCCCTCCACTTT. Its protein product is CASSLGDRVNSPLHF.

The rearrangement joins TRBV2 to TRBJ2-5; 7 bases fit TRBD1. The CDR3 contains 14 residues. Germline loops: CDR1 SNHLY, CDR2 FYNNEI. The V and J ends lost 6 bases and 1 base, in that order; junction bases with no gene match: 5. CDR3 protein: CASRIWDSQETQYF. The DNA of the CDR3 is TGTGCCAGCAGGATTTGGGACAGCCAAGAGACCCAGTACTTC. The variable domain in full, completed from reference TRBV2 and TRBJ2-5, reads EPEVTQTPSHQVTQMGQEVILRCVPISNHLYFYWYRQILGQKVEFLVSFYNNEISEKSEIFDDQFSVERPDGSNFTLKIRSTKLEDSAMYFCASRIWDSQETQYFGPGTRLLVL.